These T cell receptor beta chains were read from a single sample in a study of CD8+ T cells in alopecia areata. The assay was immunoSEQ multiplex PCR, and TCRdb's table has in-frame clones only and misses some. This table has 90,000 to 100,000 clones, 60% to 75% appearing once. Sequencing was performed on CD8+ T cells sorted from blood, taken at week 4, from a patient treated with tofacitinib. The receptors shown here come from a human donor with alopecia areata. Both conserved end residues are part of each CDR3. The D gene is left open where the match is weak. Clone size is given for some rows only: seen once, a few or many times, or a class if the clone is expanded.

D gene,J gene,clone size,V gene,CDR3 protein,CDR3 DNA
-,TRBJ2-5,-,TRBV6-5,CASSYGVRGETQYF,TGTGCCAGCAGTTACGGTGTCAGGGGAGAGACCCAGTACTTC
-,TRBJ1-1,-,TRBV25-1,CASSENGGIGTEAFF,TGTGCCAGCAGTGAAAATGGGGGCATTGGCACTGAAGCTTTCTTT
-,TRBJ2-7,few,TRBV10-3,CAISEYDNSYEQYF,TGTGCCATCAGTGAGTATGATAACTCCTACGAGCAGTACTTC
TRBD2,TRBJ2-7,-,TRBV4-1,CASSQGGAGSGLGLYEQYF,TGCGCCAGCAGCCAGGGAGGGGCCGGTTCGGGCTTGGGTCTCTACGAGCAGTACTTC
TRBD2,TRBJ2-7,-,TRBV4-1,CASSQGRRRENGYEQYF,TGCGCCAGCAGCCAAGGCCGTCGGCGGGAGAACGGTTACGAGCAGTACTTC
-,TRBJ1-2,-,TRBV7-9,CASSPLTVRDYGYTF,TGTGCCAGCAGCCCGCTGACTGTAAGGGACTATGGCTACACCTTC
TRBD1,TRBJ2-5,-,TRBV25-1,CASSEYNGRGYQETQYF,TGTGCCAGCAGTGAATATAACGGCAGGGGGTACCAAGAGACCCAGTACTTC
TRBD2,TRBJ2-5,few,TRBV6-6,CASSRLAGGETQYF,TGTGCCAGCAGCCGACTAGCGGGAGGGGAGACCCAGTACTTC
TRBD1,TRBJ2-7,-,TRBV19,CASSRTGNEQYF,TGTGCCAGTAGTCGGACAGGGAACGAGCAGTACTTC
-,TRBJ2-7,few,TRBV7-9,CASSLGQLDSYEQYF,TGTGCCAGCAGCTTAGGACAGCTAGACTCCTACGAGCAGTACTTC
TRBD2,TRBJ2-7,few,TRBV29-1,CSVEASGSYEQYF,TGCAGCGTTGAGGCTAGCGGGAGTTACGAGCAGTACTTC
-,TRBJ1-5,-,TRBV2,CASSEAWGSGQPQHF,TGTGCCAGCAGTGAAGCATGGGGTTCCGGACAGCCCCAGCATTTT
-,TRBJ1-1,few,TRBV6-6,CASSRPRGDGTEAFF,TGTGCCAGCAGTCGCCCACGGGGGGACGGCACTGAAGCTTTCTTT
TRBD2,TRBJ2-1,few,TRBV19,CASSRAGSSYNEQFF,TGTGCCAGTAGTCGAGCGGGGAGTTCCTACAATGAGCAGTTCTTC
-,TRBJ2-7,-,TRBV5-6,CASSFSRVEQYF,TGTGCCAGCAGCTTCTCTCGGGTCGAGCAGTACTTC
-,TRBJ2-7,-,TRBV27,CASSLDVDYEQYF,TGTGCCAGCAGTTTAGACGTCGACTACGAGCAGTACTTC
-,TRBJ1-2,-,TRBV9,CASSVPGYGYTF,TGTGCCAGCAGCGTACCGGGGTATGGCTACACCTTC
-,TRBJ2-7,few,TRBV2,CASSDNYYEQYF,TGTGCCAGCAGTGACAATTACTACGAGCAGTACTTC
TRBD1,TRBJ1-1,few,TRBV4-1,CASSQGQGEETEAFF,TGCGCCAGCAGCCAAGGACAGGGGGAAGAGACTGAAGCTTTCTTT
-,TRBJ2-3,few,TRBV7-9,CASSTFLGGTDTQYF,TGTGCCAGCAGCACTTTTTTAGGGGGCACAGATACGCAGTATTTT
-,TRBJ1-2,-,TRBV12-2,CASRLDRFDGYTF,TGTGCAAGTCGCTTAGATAGGTTTGATGGCTACACCTTC
TRBD1,TRBJ2-7,-,TRBV29-1,CSVDSGQGRSYEQYF,TGCAGCGTTGACTCAGGACAGGGTCGGTCCTACGAGCAGTACTTC
-,TRBJ2-3,-,TRBV14,CASRRRVNTDTQYF,TGTGCCAGCAGACGACGGGTGAACACAGATACGCAGTATTTT
-,TRBJ2-5,-,TRBV5-6,CASSSPHGQETQYF,TGTGCCAGCAGCTCGCCCCATGGGCAAGAGACCCAGTACTTC
-,TRBJ1-1,-,TRBV27,CASNSMGGNTEAFF,TGTGCCAGCAATTCAATGGGGGGGAACACTGAAGCTTTCTTT
-,TRBJ2-5,-,TRBV4-1,CASSQVLSDQETQYF,TGCGCCAGCAGCCAAGTTTTATCAGACCAAGAGACCCAGTACTTC
TRBD2,TRBJ2-7,-,TRBV13,CASSLGLAGGYDEQYF,TGTGCCAGCAGCTTAGGTCTGGCGGGAGGGTATGACGAGCAGTACTTC
TRBD1,TRBJ1-5,once,TRBV7-3,CASSFLVRGTDNQPQHF,TGTGCCAGCAGCTTCCTCGTGAGAGGGACAGACAATCAGCCCCAGCATTTT
TRBD1,TRBJ2-7,-,TRBV7-6,CASSFGTGTYEQYF,TGTGCCAGCAGCTTTGGGACAGGAACCTACGAGCAGTACTTC
TRBD2,TRBJ2-2,-,TRBV27,CASRLAGGIGELFF,TGTGCCAGCAGACTAGCGGGGGGGATCGGGGAGCTGTTTTTT
TRBD1,TRBJ2-2,few,TRBV9,CASSVGTANTGELFF,TGTGCCAGCAGCGTCGGGACAGCGAACACCGGGGAGCTGTTTTTT
-,TRBJ1-1,few,TRBV19,CASTPGTTEAFF,TGTGCCAGTACCCCGGGAACCACTGAAGCTTTCTTT
-,TRBJ2-1,once,TRBV4-3,CASSQDLTSPHNEQFF,TGCGCCAGCAGCCAAGATTTAACTAGCCCTCACAATGAGCAGTTCTTC
TRBD1,TRBJ2-7,-,TRBV7-9,CASSSGGQGRYEQYF,TGTGCCAGCAGTTCCGGGGGACAGGGCCGCTACGAGCAGTACTTC
-,TRBJ1-6,-,TRBV7-9,CASSLDLLGSPLHF,TGTGCCAGCAGCTTAGACCTTTTGGGTTCACCCCTCCACTTT
TRBD1,TRBJ2-7,medium-sized,TRBV2,CASRDRLYEQYF,TGTGCCAGCCGGGACAGGCTCTACGAGCAGTACTTC
-,TRBJ2-7,-,TRBV5-1,CASSLSTHQDEQYF,TGCGCCAGCAGCTTGTCGACCCACCAGGACGAGCAGTACTTC
TRBD1,TRBJ1-4,-,TRBV5-1,CASSTGTDVEKLFF,TGCGCCAGCAGCACCGGGACAGATGTTGAAAAACTGTTTTTT
TRBD2,TRBJ2-5,-,TRBV7-6,CASSLPTSGIRQETQYF,TGTGCCAGCAGCTTACCAACTAGCGGGATACGCCAAGAGACCCAGTACTTC
TRBD1,TRBJ2-7,-,TRBV7-9,CASSLGTVYYEQYF,TGTGCCAGCAGCTTGGGGACAGTGTACTACGAGCAGTACTTC
-,TRBJ1-2,-,TRBV23-1,CASSQSSYSNYGYTF,TGCGCCAGCAGTCAATCAAGTTACAGTAACTATGGCTACACCTTC
TRBD2,TRBJ2-7,-,TRBV4-1,CASSGTSREIYEQYF,TGCGCCAGCAGCGGGACTAGCAGGGAGATATACGAGCAGTACTTC
-,TRBJ2-3,-,TRBV6-5,CASSLGPTSTDTQYF,TGTGCCAGCAGTCTGGGCCCTACTAGCACAGATACGCAGTATTTT
-,TRBJ2-5,many,TRBV19,CASSISLSGETQYF,TGTGCCAGTAGTATTTCACTAAGCGGAGAGACCCAGTACTTC
-,TRBJ2-1,-,TRBV9,CASSDSWGENNEQFF,TGTGCCAGCAGCGACAGCTGGGGTGAGAACAATGAGCAGTTCTTC
TRBD1,TRBJ1-1,-,TRBV4-1,CASRRQGDTEAFF,TGCGCCAGCAGGAGACAGGGGGACACTGAAGCTTTCTTT
TRBD1,TRBJ1-1,once,TRBV9,CASSDPGQNPEAFF,TGTGCCAGCAGCGATCCGGGACAGAACCCTGAAGCTTTCTTT
-,TRBJ1-1,-,TRBV5-1,CASSLVGSQPDEAFF,TGCGCCAGCAGCTTGGTAGGGAGTCAACCCGATGAAGCTTTCTTT
TRBD2,TRBJ2-3,-,TRBV2,CASSEEAGGTDTQYF,TGTGCCAGCAGTGAGGAGGCGGGGGGTACGGATACGCAGTATTTT
TRBD1,TRBJ1-1,-,TRBV5-1,CASTSLGTATEAFF,TGCGCCAGCACCTCTTTAGGGACAGCCACTGAAGCTTTCTTT